The 10 T cell receptor beta chains listed next were all sequenced from one sample in a study of T cell repertoires in cytomegalovirus infection. MiXCR, applied by TCRdb to the reads, yields one record per CDR3 protein. The table includes about 310,000 distinct CDR3 sequences, approximately 25% detected once. Which antigens these TCRs recognize remains unknown. The input for sequencing was cultured PBMCs, taken from culture after CMV antigen stimulation. The receptors were gathered from a human donor in good health (CMV status not recorded). Some clones in this sample may be carry-over from other donors' samples.

The rearrangement links TRBV10-3 to TRBJ2-2; D gene ambiguous. V lost 2 bases and J lost 5, with 15 bases in between. Germline V gene lookup returns CDR1 ENHRY and CDR2 SYGVKD. The length of the CDR3 is 16 residues. CDR3 nucleotides: TGTGCCATCAGTGAGAAAGCAGAAAAAGGGACCGGGGAGCTGTTTTTT. This sequence encodes CAISEKAEKGTGELFF.

This clonotype has a count of ten or more. The CDR3 nucleotides read TGTGCCAGCAGCTTGGCAGGGAAGGACTATGGCTACACCTTC. Residues: CASSLAGKDYGYTF. The V gene is TRBV5-4, the J gene TRBJ1-2, with a tentative D call TRBD1 (5 bases). Germline V lookup: CDR1 SGHNT, CDR2 YYREEE (reference sequence). The CDR3 sequence is 14 residues long. Trimming took 0 bases from V and 3 from J, leaving 9 bases between them.

The chain carries TRBV2 and TRBJ1-5; D uncertain. Germline loops: CDR1 SNHLY, CDR2 FYNNEI. CDR3 size: 12 residues. V was trimmed by 4 bases and J by 7 bases, leaving 8 bases between them. The CDR3 loop is CASSGRGQPQHF. The CDR3, as DNA: TGTGCCAGCAGTGGACGAGGGCAGCCCCAGCATTTT.

This clonotype was observed a handful of times. The J gene is TRBJ1-3, the V gene TRBV19; D uncertain. V lost 4 bases and J 2 bases, leaving 9 bases between the germline ends. CDR1 LNHDA and CDR2 SQIVND come from the germline V gene (reference sequence). The length of the CDR3 is 14 residues. The CDR3 coding sequence is TGTGCCAGTAGTAACGGTGTCACTGGAAACACCATATATTTT. Residues: CASSNGVTGNTIYF.

Only a few counts were recorded for this clonotype. The rearrangement links TRBV5-6 to TRBJ2-1; 9 nucleotides match TRBD2. The CDR3 is 12 amino acids. Trimming took 4 bases from V and 10 from J; bases not matched to a gene: 3. The V gene's germline CDR1 is SGHDT and CDR2 YYEEEE. The CDR3 nucleotides read TGTGCCAGCAGCGCCCTAGCGGGAGAGCAGTTCTTC. It translates to CASSALAGEQFF.

Only a few counts were recorded for this clonotype. This sequence joins TRBV7-4 and TRBJ2-7; 12 positions match TRBD2. Germline lookup yields CDR1 SGHVT and CDR2 SQSDAQ. The CDR3 is made up of 17 amino acids. With 1 base clipped from V and 6 bases from J, the junction kept 10 bases outside the gene matches. CDR3 residues: CASSLGNGLAGMGEQYV. CDR3 sequence (DNA): TGTGCCAGCAGCTTAGGTAACGGACTAGCGGGAATGGGCGAGCAGTACGTC.

The DNA of the CDR3 is TGTGCCATCAGTACTGGGACTCAGACCTACGAGCAGTACTTC. Translated: CAISTGTQTYEQYF. The chain joins TRBV10-3 to TRBJ2-7; maybe TRBD2 (6 bases). Germline assignment: CDR1 ENHRY and CDR2 SYGVKD. This CDR3 region has 14 residues. Trimming left V 5 bases short and J 2 bases short, with 13 bases between.

The chain combines TRBV19 with TRBJ2-4; TRBD2 aligns across 7 bases. The CDR3 has 13 amino acids. Unmatched junction bases numbered 17, after V lost 9 bases and J lost 15 bases. Per the germline V gene, CDR1 is LNHDA and CDR2 is SQIVND (reference sequence). Written as DNA, the CDR3 is TGTGCCAGACATACCCCCAGGCGGGAGCGAATGTACTTC. Protein sequence: CARHTPRRERMYF.

The chain carries TRBV19 and TRBJ1-5, with unresolved D. V gave up 3 bases and J gave up 3 bases, with 12 bases separating them. CDR3 size: 15 residues. Germline V CDR1 and CDR2: LNHDA, SQIVND (reference sequence). The CDR3 is CASSMARGVNQPQHF. CDR3 in DNA: TGTGCCAGTAGTATGGCCCGGGGAGTCAATCAGCCCCAGCATTTT.

There are a few counts of this clonotype. The rearrangement links TRBV12-5 to TRBJ2-5; D is undetermined. Trimming took 3 bases from V and 2 from J, leaving 7 bases between them. CDR3 length: 13 amino acids. Germline CDR1 reads LGHNT; CDR2 reads FRNRAP. The CDR3 is CASGFGRQETQYF. DNA of the CDR3: TGTGCTAGTGGTTTCGGGCGGCAAGAGACCCAGTACTTC.